Below, 7 T cell receptor beta chains from the same sample are listed, as sequenced in a study of a mutant IDH1 vaccine in newly diagnosed glioma. Time point indicated: week 5, during vaccination. It was 300 ug of mutant IDH1 20-mer peptide that made up each vaccine dose, given with topical imiquimod. Their recognized antigens are unknown. Data came from immunoSEQ multiplex PCR; TCRdb stores just in-frame clones and leaves some out. The sample includes around 50,000 clones, over 75% of them seen just once. Material: PBMCs, obtained from a glioma patient whose treatment included an IDH1 peptide vaccine. These receptors originate from a man between 50 and 59 years old with glioma.

This clone was recorded a few times. At the DNA level, this CDR3 is encoded by other sequences in the same sample as well. V usage is TRBV5-4 and J usage is TRBJ2-3; no firm D call. This CDR3 spans 12 amino acids. Looked up from germline, CDR1 is SGHNT and CDR2 is YYREEE (reference sequence). V was trimmed by 2 bases and J by 4 bases, leaving 5 bases between them. CDR3 sequence reads: CASSLVADTQYF. The CDR3 DNA reads TGTGCCAGCAGCTTAGTAGCAGATACGCAGTATTTT.

V is TRBV27 and J is TRBJ2-1, with D unclear. From germline, CDR1 is MNHEY and CDR2 SMNVEV (reference sequence). V was clipped by 6 bases and J by 8 bases, with 8 bases between them. The CDR3 length is 11 residues. The CDR3, as DNA: TGTGCCAGCAGGAAAGTAGATGAGCAGTTCTTC. It is translated as CASRKVDEQFF.

This clone was picked up one time. V gene TRBV7-2 combines with J gene TRBJ2-7; tentative D call: TRBD2 (5 bases). The CDR3 is 14 amino acids. Germline V lookup: CDR1 SGHTA, CDR2 FQGNSA. The germline V and J ends were trimmed by 4 bases and 4 bases, with 14 bases remaining between them. The DNA for the CDR3 is TGTGCCAGCAGCTCGCGGGCTAAGGCATACGAGCAGTACTTC. It encodes CASSSRAKAYEQYF.

The chain links TRBV20-1 to TRBJ1-1; D is unresolved. Germline CDR1 and CDR2: DFQATT and SNEGSKA (reference sequence). The germline V and J ends were trimmed by 2 bases and 2 bases, with 3 bases remaining between them. The CDR3 extends over 11 amino acids. CDR3 nucleotide sequence: TGCAGTGCTAGACGTAACACTGAAGCTTTCTTT. Its protein product is CSARRNTEAFF.

CDR3 nucleotides: TGCAGCGTTGAAAGGGGGATTGGCACTGAAGCTTTCTTT. Translated, it gives CSVERGIGTEAFF. The rearrangement joins TRBV29-1 to TRBJ1-1, with D possibly TRBD1 on 6 matching bases. Germline CDR1 is SQVTM and CDR2 is ANQGSEA. The CDR3 spans 13 residues. V was trimmed by 2 bases and J by 4 bases, leaving 11 bases between them.

This rearrangement joins TRBV28 to TRBJ1-1; D may be TRBD1 (5 bases). The ends were cut back, 7 bases at V and 4 bases at J, with 13 bases in the middle. CDR1 is MDHEN and CDR2 is SYDVKM in the germline V gene. The CDR3 spans 13 residues. The CDR3 protein is CASKKFGGTEAFF. The CDR3 DNA reads TGTGCCAGCAAAAAATTCGGGGGCACTGAAGCTTTCTTT.

This CDR3 reads CASSSRGREGYTF. The CDR3 nucleotides read TGCGCCAGCTCATCCCGGGGCAGGGAGGGCTACACCTTC. The V and J genes are TRBV5-1 and TRBJ1-2, with D possibly matching TRBD1 (5 bases). The germline V gene has CDR1 SGHRS and CDR2 YFSETQ. Trimming pared 7 bases from V and 8 bases from J, leaving 18 bases between. This CDR3 comprises 13 residues.